The 4 T cell receptor beta chains listed next were all sequenced from one sample in a study of T cell repertoires in aging, cancer and after chemotherapy. Peripheral blood genomic DNA, not sorted cells or RNA, was the template. Rearranged V-D-J TRB sequences were amplified with a mixed TRB-A/B primer pool. TCRdb ran MiXCR on the multiplex PCR reads and lists one entry per CDR3 protein. The data contain 8,500 to 10,000 distinct CDR3 sequences, approximately 35% of them singletons. Sequencing was done on a sample of blood. These receptors came from a human donor in good health.

By share of the sample, this clonotype is medium-sized. The chain carries TRBV15 and TRBJ1-5, with 10 positions matching TRBD1. This CDR3 comprises 14 residues. Germline V CDR1 and CDR2: LNHNV, YYDKDF (reference sequence). Trimming at V came to 1 base and at J to 6 bases, leaving 0 bases not matched to a gene. The CDR3: CATSRGTGGQPQHF. CDR3 DNA: TGTGCCACCAGCAGAGGGACAGGGGGTCAGCCCCAGCATTTT.

The chain uses TRBV6-1 and TRBJ2-1, with 13 bases fitting TRBD2. The V gene end was trimmed by 6 bases and the J gene end by 4 bases; junction bases not matched to a gene: 0. The germline CDR1 and CDR2 sequences are MNHNS and SASEGT. The CDR3 covers 14 residues. The DNA of the CDR3 is TGTGCCAGCAGACTAGCGGGGGGGTACAATGAGCAGTTCTTC. Translating it yields CASRLAGGYNEQFF.

The gene calls are TRBV19 and TRBJ2-1, with 9 bases identical to TRBD2. This CDR3 region has 16 residues. J gave up 9 bases and V 5 bases, and 14 bases lay outside the gene matches. Germline CDR1 LNHDA, CDR2 SQIVND (reference sequence). The CDR3 loop reads CASSPRLAVGSTEQFF. The CDR3 nucleotides read TGTGCCAGTAGTCCCCGACTAGCGGTGGGGTCTACTGAGCAGTTCTTC.

The chain uses TRBV6-1 and TRBJ2-7; D might be TRBD2 (5 bases). Germline V lookup: CDR1 MNHNS, CDR2 SASEGT. V was trimmed by 6 bases and J by 4 bases, leaving 13 bases between them. The CDR3 contains 13 residues. The CDR3 bases are TGTGCCAGCAGGGCTAGCCCGGTATACGAGCAGTACTTC. Its translation is CASRASPVYEQYF.